This TCR beta chain appears in the sequencing data of a study of blood T cell repertoires in COVID-19 (dated by TCRdb to the early 2020s). Some background on the complete study: The collaborator samples originated in the United States, Italy and Spain and spanned the acute and convalescent phases of COVID-19. The material from the prospective study consisted of cDNA or gDNA derived from T cells, B-cell-depleted T cells, or PBMCs. Deeply sampled blood TCRbeta repertoires from subjects exposed to, actively infected with, or recovered from COVID-19 were included in the dataset. The repertoires were released in a freely available public database meant as a resource for research on the immune response to SARS-CoV-2. The samples were drawn from two sources: the first 160 participants of the ongoing ImmuneRACE study, and fewer than 1,500 subjects contributed by 6 global collaborators. Sample metadata almost always included a de-identified subject ID, COVID-19 status, age in years and sex. Where available, HLA class I and class II types were taken from metadata supplied by the sample provider and were not determined by assay-based typing. What the authors observed across the whole study: How much clinical and demographic metadata was included differed by source and by participant, and the metadata was provided uncurated.

The collaborating institutions used their own protocols to collect whole blood in K2EDTA tubes. For TCRbeta analysis, collaborators shipped samples as frozen whole blood, isolated PBMCs, or DNA extracted from either of those sample types. For this clone: The antigen it recognizes is unknown. No quality values exist for individual bases; no much larger clone is one base distant.

TCRbeta CDR3 regions were amplified from genomic DNA by means of the immunoSEQ Assay, a bias-controlled multiplex PCR. As for how the authors treated the data: The number of nucleated cells in each sample was estimated from the amplification of reference gene primers within the assay. To quantify the absolute abundance of each unique TCRbeta CDR3 rearrangement, sequence reads were collapsed and filtered. For each sample, productive Simpson clonality was calculated as the square root of Simpson's diversity index over productive rearrangements. What TCRdb holds here is the immuneACCESS table cut down to in-frame rearrangements. Part of the clones is not present; checked against another copy, under half of the missing clones reflect an unresolved V gene, and the others are unexplained. The DNA gave D and trimming, while V, J and clone size come from that table. The sample table contains some 200,000 clones; only one count was recorded for 75% to 90% of them. The ten most abundant clones make up around 8% of the sample.

From the germline V gene, CDR1 is SGHNT and CDR2 is YENEEA. Between the V and J ends, shortened by 3 bases and 3 bases respectively, the junction contains 11 bases. The CDR3 runs 14 amino acids, cysteine and phenylalanine included. The sequence is cut down to CDR3 DNA, 42 bases in frame from base 1. The source of this sequence is a woman aged 55-69 years with acute or convalescent COVID-19. The material sequenced was peripheral blood. The sequence is built from TRBV11-3 and TRBJ1-1; no D gene can be assigned with confidence. The CDR3 is CASSFEGPDTEAFF. The DNA sequence is as follows: TGTGCCAGCAGCTTTGAGGGCCCCGACACTGAAGCTTTCTTT.